This T cell receptor (beta chain) was sequenced in a study of T cells in Graves' hyperthyroidism and ophthalmopathy. This clonotype was recorded at least ten times. PBMCs were collected from an approximately 9.3 ml volume of fresh peripheral blood. The TCR beta CDR3 regions underwent amplification using RNA transcripts as the source. TCR CDR3 regions were first amplified by RT-PCR with HTBI primers. TCRdb reanalysed the multiplex PCR reads using MiXCR and keeps one entry per CDR3 protein. The sample records 650,000 to 700,000 distinct CDR3 sequences, 17% being singletons. The sequence was obtained from a man in his forties or fifties with Graves' hyperthyroidism. The sample comprised blood.

CDR3 in amino acids: CASSLNLAGNTIYF. CDR3 nucleotides: TGTGCCAGCAGCTTGAACCTTGCGGGAAACACCATATATTTT. The chain employs TRBV7-2 and TRBJ1-3, with D unclear. The V and J ends lost 3 bases and 4 bases respectively, with 10 bases between them. In germline, CDR1 is SGHTA, CDR2 FQGNSA. This CDR3 has 14 residues. The whole variable domain, filled in from reference TRBV7-2 and TRBJ1-3, reads GAGVSQSPSNKVTEKGKDVELRCDPISGHTALYWYRQSLGQGLEFLIYFQGNSAPDKSGLPSDRFSAERTGGSVSTLTIQRTQQEDSAVYLCASSLNLAGNTIYFGEGSWLTVV.